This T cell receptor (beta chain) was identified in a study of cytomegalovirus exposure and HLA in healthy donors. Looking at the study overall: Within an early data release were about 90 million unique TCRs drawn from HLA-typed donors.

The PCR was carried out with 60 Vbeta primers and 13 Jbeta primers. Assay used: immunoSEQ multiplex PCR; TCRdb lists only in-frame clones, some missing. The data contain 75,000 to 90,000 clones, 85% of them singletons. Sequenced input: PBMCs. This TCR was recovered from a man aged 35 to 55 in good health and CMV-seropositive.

CDR3 in amino acids: CASGRGSYEQYF. CDR3 sequence (DNA): TGTGCCAGTGGAAGGGGTTCCTACGAGCAGTACTTC. This sequence joins TRBV19 and TRBJ2-7; the D gene is possibly TRBD1 (5 bases). Deletions cut 8 bases from V and 1 base from J, with 9 bases between. From germline, CDR1 is LNHDA and CDR2 SQIVND (reference sequence). The CDR3 covers 12 residues.